The present TCR beta chain was sequenced within a study of blood T cell repertoires in COVID-19. Assay: immunoSEQ multiplex PCR; the TCRdb copy retains only in-frame clones and omits some. The sample holds approximately 94,000 clones; about nine tenths are singletons and the top ten take around 2.1%. This TCR was sampled from a man aged 45-65 years with active COVID-19. Sequenced sample: peripheral blood.

Here the CDR3 reads CASSQGNAVRNEQFF. In DNA form, the CDR3 reads TGTGCCAGCAGCCAAGGTAATGCGGTTCGGAATGAGCAGTTCTTC. The rearrangement links TRBV3-1 (or the pseudogene TRBV3-2) to TRBJ2-1; D not resolved. The V gene's germline CDR1 is LGHDT and CDR2 YNNKEL (reference sequence). V was pared by 1 base and J by 7 bases, with 14 bases between. The CDR3 is 15 amino acids.